The 9 T cell receptor beta chains presented below share a single source sample, sequenced in a study of cytomegalovirus exposure and HLA in healthy donors. PCR employed 60 Vbeta and 13 Jbeta primers. Only in-frame clones appear in the TCRdb table, and some are missing; sequencing was by immunoSEQ multiplex PCR. Here the sample spans under 200,000 clones, about 13% being singletons. The sequenced sample consisted of PBMCs. The receptors here all came from a man aged 50 to 60 in good health and CMV-seropositive.

The chain uses TRBV7-9 and TRBJ1-2, with D perhaps matching TRBD1 (6 bases). The CDR3 is 14 residues long. Germline CDR1 reads SEHNR; CDR2 reads FQNEAQ (reference sequence). V was trimmed by 3 bases and J by 6 bases, leaving 14 bases between them. CDR3 in DNA: TGTGCCAGCAGCTTCCTCACAGGGAGCGATGGCTACACCTTC. Its protein is CASSFLTGSDGYTF.

This clone was seen only a few times. The chain carries TRBV5-8 and TRBJ1-5, with TRBD1 identical over 7 bases. J lost 3 bases, V lost 6 bases, and 6 bases had no gene match. Germline lookup yields CDR1 SGHTS and CDR2 YDEGEE. The CDR3 contains 14 residues. The CDR3 reads CASTMGQINQPQHF. CDR3 sequence (DNA): TGTGCCAGCACTATGGGACAGATCAATCAGCCCCAGCATTTT.

This clone was seen more than once but under ten times. The V call is TRBV5-6, the J call TRBJ2-7, with 8 bases identical to TRBD2. J lost 2 bases, V lost 7 bases, and 8 bases had no gene match. The CDR3 consists of 14 residues. Germline CDR1 is SGHDT and CDR2 is YYEEEE. The CDR3 protein is CASCLLAAPYEQYV. In DNA, the CDR3 is TGTGCCAGCTGCCTACTAGCGGCCCCCTACGAGCAGTACGTC.

The genes are TRBV10-3 and TRBJ2-7; the match to TRBD1 covers 9 bases. With V trimmed by 3 bases and J by 3 bases, 3 bases remained unmatched. Germline V gives CDR1 ENHRY, CDR2 SYGVKD. The CDR3 is 14 amino acids. The CDR3, as DNA: TGTGCCATCAGTGATGGGACAGGGATCTACGAGCAGTACGTC. This gives the protein CAISDGTGIYEQYV.

This clone was counted only a few times. V gene TRBV13 combines with J gene TRBJ2-5, with a weak D call TRBD1 (8 bases). CDR1 is PRHDT, CDR2 FYEKMQ, per germline (reference sequence). Trimming removed 2 bases from V and 3 bases from J, with 34 bases in between. The CDR3 runs to 22 residues. The CDR3: CASSLFRPISGTGEGPEETQYF. Here the CDR3 DNA reads TGTGCCAGCAGCTTATTTCGCCCAATCAGCGGGACAGGAGAGGGCCCCGAAGAGACCCAGTACTTC.

The chain has TRBV18 and TRBJ1-2; no reliable D call. This CDR3 is built from 14 residues. CDR1 and CDR2 (germline): KGHSH, LQKENI. Trimming shortened V by 3 bases and J by 0 bases, and 8 bases separated the two germline ends. The DNA for the CDR3 is TGTGCCAGCTCACCGACAAAAGCTAACTATGGCTACACCTTC. Protein product: CASSPTKANYGYTF.

This clone was counted between two and nine times. The same CDR3 arises from other DNA sequences in this sample as well. V is TRBV10-3 and J is TRBJ2-7; D is unclear. Deletions cut 4 bases from V and 4 bases from J, with 5 bases between. This CDR3 is built from 11 residues. Per the germline V gene, CDR1 is ENHRY and CDR2 is SYGVKD. The CDR3 DNA follows: TGTGCCATCAGTGGCGGTTACGAGCAGTACGTC. Translating gives CAISGGYEQYV.

This clone turned up a few times. The V gene is TRBV2, the J gene TRBJ1-2; TRBD1 aligns across 10 bases. The CDR3 is made up of 15 amino acids. J lost 2 bases, V lost 7 bases, and 7 bases had no gene match. Germline CDR1 SNHLY, CDR2 FYNNEI. The chain's CDR3 is CASTLVGQGNYGYTF. CDR3 nucleotide sequence: TGTGCCAGCACCCTGGTGGGACAGGGGAACTATGGCTACACCTTC.

This chain connects TRBV19 to TRBJ1-2, with D possibly TRBD1 on 5 matching bases. V shed 0 bases and J shed 6 bases, with 11 bases lying between them. Germline V gene data show CDR1 as LNHDA and CDR2 as SQIVND (reference sequence). This CDR3 contains 14 residues. Here the CDR3 DNA reads TGTGCCAGTAGTATAGATCAAGGCAGGGATGGCTACACCTTC. Amino acid sequence: CASSIDQGRDGYTF. Looking up the rest from reference TRBV19 and TRBJ1-2 gives the full variable domain: DGGITQSPKYLFRKEGQNVTLSCEQNLNHDAMYWYRQDPGQGLRLIYYSQIVNDFQKGDIAEGYSVSREKKESFPLTVTSAQKNPTAFYLCASSIDQGRDGYTFGSGTRLTVV.